This T cell receptor (beta chain) was sequenced during a study of blood T cells in healthy people across ages. The authors ran a second PCR of roughly 6 to 12 cycles using a sample-barcoded 5' primer and a J-beta primer mix. TCRdb itself ran the 5' RACE reads through MiXCR, one entry per CDR3 protein. The data show 1.5 million to 2 million distinct CDR3 sequences, with roughly two fifths seen just once and roughly 23% held by the top ten. Trimming shortened V by 5 bases and J by 3 bases, and 12 bases separated the two germline ends. Germline loops: CDR1 SQVTM, CDR2 ANQGSEA. The CDR3 runs 13 residues. Isolation recovered at least 6.5 million PBMCs from every sample. Total RNA extracted from each sample amounted to at least 5 micrograms.

The sequenced sample consisted of blood. This sequence joins TRBV29-1 and TRBJ2-3; possibly TRBD2 for D (6 bases). This TCR was sampled from a human donor in good health. This chain's CDR3 is CSVIRGWTDTQYF. DNA of the CDR3: TGCAGCGTTATTCGGGGGTGGACAGATACGCAGTATTTT.